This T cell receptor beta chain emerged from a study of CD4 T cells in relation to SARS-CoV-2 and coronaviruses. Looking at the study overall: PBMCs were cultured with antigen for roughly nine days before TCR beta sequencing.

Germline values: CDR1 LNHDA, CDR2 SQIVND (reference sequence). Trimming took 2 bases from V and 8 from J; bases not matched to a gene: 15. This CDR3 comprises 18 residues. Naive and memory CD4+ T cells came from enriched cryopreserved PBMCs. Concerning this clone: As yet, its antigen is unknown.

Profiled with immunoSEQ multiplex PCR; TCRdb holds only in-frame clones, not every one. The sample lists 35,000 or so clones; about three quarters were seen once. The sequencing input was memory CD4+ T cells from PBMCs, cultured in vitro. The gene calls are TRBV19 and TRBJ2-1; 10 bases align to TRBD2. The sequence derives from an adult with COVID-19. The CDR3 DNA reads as TGTGCCAGTAGTATAATGTGGGCTAGCGGGAGCCCTACACATGAGCAGTTCTTC. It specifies CASSIMWASGSPTHEQFF.